The 15 T cell receptor beta chains listed next were all sequenced from one sample in a study of blood T cell repertoires in COVID-19. Sequencing was performed with immunoSEQ multiplex PCR; in TCRdb, only in-frame clones are kept and a portion is missing. This table has about 130,000 clones, more than 90% appearing once. Sequenced input: peripheral blood. The receptor set was obtained from a man aged 45-65 years with active COVID-19.

The J gene is TRBJ2-5, the V gene TRBV4-1; 9 nucleotides match TRBD1. Germline CDR1 MGHRA, CDR2 YSYEKL. The length of the CDR3 is 14 residues. V trimming: 1 base; J trimming: 4 bases; junction bases outside the gene matches: 1. The DNA of the CDR3 is TGCGCCAGCAGCCAAGGACAGGGGGGAGAGACCCAGTACTTC. Translation gives CASSQGQGGETQYF.

The chain couples TRBV12-3 or TRBV12-4 to TRBJ2-2, with unresolved D. The V and J ends lost 6 bases and 2 bases respectively, with 7 bases between them. The CDR3 is 13 residues long. The CDR3 loop is CASRSQNTGELFF. CDR3 sequence (DNA): TGTGCCAGCAGGTCCCAAAACACCGGGGAGCTGTTTTTT.

V usage is TRBV12-3 or TRBV12-4 and J usage is TRBJ2-1; 7 bases align to TRBD2. The trim removed 6 bases at V and 7 bases at J, leaving 6 bases unmatched. The length of the CDR3 is 13 residues. The CDR3 DNA reads as TGTGCCAGCAGCCTTACTAGCGATAATGAGCAGTTCTTC. It codes for CASSLTSDNEQFF.

The chain couples TRBV5-1 to TRBJ1-4; 9 bases are a match to TRBD1. The CDR3 has 17 amino acids. The J segment lost 2 bases and the V segment lost 4 bases, leaving 9 bases of the junction unmatched. Germline loops: CDR1 SGHRS, CDR2 YFSETQ. CDR3: CASSLYGTGRTNEKLFF. CDR3 in DNA: TGCGCCAGCAGCCTTTACGGGACAGGGAGGACTAATGAAAAACTGTTTTTT.

The rearrangement links TRBV7-9 to TRBJ2-5, with D uncertain. The germline CDR1 and CDR2 sequences are SEHNR and FQNEAQ (reference sequence). Trimming removed 2 bases at V and 4 bases at J, with 11 bases between. The CDR3 has 14 amino acids. The chain's CDR3 is CASSLTEEAETQYF. CDR3 nucleotides: TGTGCCAGCAGCTTAACGGAAGAGGCAGAGACCCAGTACTTC.

The chain combines TRBV7-7 with TRBJ2-1, with 9 nucleotides matching TRBD1. Germline lookup yields CDR1 SSHAT and CDR2 FNYEAQ (reference sequence). The ends lost 5 bases at V and 6 bases at J; junction bases unmatched: 2. The CDR3 extends over 13 amino acids. The CDR3 spells CASSVQGANEQFF. The DNA of the CDR3 is TGTGCCAGCAGCGTACAGGGGGCCAATGAGCAGTTCTTC.

The chain recombines TRBV27 with TRBJ1-6; 8 positions agree with TRBD1. V lost 6 bases, J lost 8 bases, and 9 bases stayed unmatched. The germline V gene encodes CDR1 MNHEY and CDR2 SMNVEV (reference sequence). CDR3 length equals 15 residues. The CDR3 loop is CASSTTDRVYSPLHF. For the CDR3, the DNA is TGTGCCAGCAGCACGACGGACAGGGTTTATTCACCCCTCCACTTT.

This rearrangement joins TRBV24-1 to TRBJ2-3; D is possibly TRBD2 (7 bases). The CDR3 is 15 residues long. Between the trimmed V and J ends, which lost 10 bases and 1 base, there was a span of 17 bases. From germline, CDR1 is KGHDR and CDR2 SFDVKD. The CDR3 sequence: CATSLGGGGTDTQYF. The CDR3 DNA sequence: TGTGCCACATCCCTAGGGGGGGGCGGCACAGATACGCAGTATTTT.

As concerns this clone: Other DNA sequences within the sample encode an identical CDR3. This rearrangement joins TRBV5-1 to TRBJ2-1; D gene unclear. Deletions cut 0 bases from V and 4 bases from J, with 5 bases between. This CDR3 contains 13 residues. The germline V gene has CDR1 SGHRS and CDR2 YFSETQ. CDR3 loop: CASSLDRYNEQFF. The CDR3 DNA reads as TGCGCCAGCAGCTTGGACAGATACAATGAGCAGTTCTTC.

This clone was counted only a few times. The V call is TRBV6-6, the J call TRBJ1-1; D might be TRBD1 (6 bases). The CDR3 sequence is 16 residues long. Germline-derived CDR1 and CDR2 are MNHNY and SVGAGI (reference sequence). Trimming removed 6 bases at V and 0 bases at J, with 17 bases between. In nucleotides, the CDR3 is TGTGCCAGCAGCCACTTGGGGGCACTTATGAACACTGAAGCTTTCTTT. Protein sequence: CASSHLGALMNTEAFF.

This sequence joins TRBV9 and TRBJ1-1; D is unresolved. Germline V CDR1 and CDR2: SGDLS, YYNGEE. Trimming pared 0 bases from V and 0 bases from J, leaving 9 bases between. The CDR3 totals 15 residues. The CDR3, as DNA: TGTGCCAGCAGCGTAGGAGGAATTATGAACACTGAAGCTTTCTTT. Protein sequence: CASSVGGIMNTEAFF.

This chain uses TRBV30 with TRBJ2-5, with D possibly TRBD2 on 5 matching bases. Germline CDR1 is GTSNPN and CDR2 is SVGIG (reference sequence). This CDR3 contains 14 residues. V dropped 2 bases and J dropped 2 bases, with 12 bases sitting between them. CDR3: CAWSWSGTQETQYF. Here the CDR3 DNA reads TGTGCCTGGAGTTGGAGCGGAACTCAAGAGACCCAGTACTTC.

The V call is TRBV5-1, the J call TRBJ1-1; TRBD1 matches at 8 bases. CDR1 is SGHRS and CDR2 is YFSETQ in the germline V gene. The CDR3 consists of 16 residues. V shed 3 bases and J 5 bases; nucleotides not matched to a gene: 12. Written as DNA, the CDR3 is TGCGCCAGCAGCTCGAGCCCCTCAGGGGGCTGGACTGAAGCTTTCTTT. This gives the protein CASSSSPSGGWTEAFF.

This clone was seen only once. The chain carries TRBV6-5 and TRBJ2-7, with a possible D match to TRBD1 (6 bases). The germline V gene encodes CDR1 MNHEY and CDR2 SVGAGI. V was shortened by 8 bases and J by 3 bases, with 11 bases between the two germline ends. The CDR3 is 12 amino acids. The CDR3 sequence: CASSTGLYEQYF. The DNA for the CDR3 is TGTGCCAGCTCAACAGGGCTCTACGAGCAGTACTTC.

The gene calls are TRBV9 and TRBJ2-1, with 10 bases lining up with TRBD1. Per the germline V gene, CDR1 is SGDLS and CDR2 is YYNGEE. The CDR3 is 13 residues long. V was clipped by 3 bases and J by 10 bases; unmatched bases: 4. The CDR3 nucleotides read TGTGCCAGCAGCGCGGGACAGGGGTCCGAGCAGTTCTTC. It translates to CASSAGQGSEQFF.